The following is a TCR beta chain sequence with its context. This sample is drawn from a study of blood T cell repertoires in COVID-19. Generated by immunoSEQ multiplex PCR, the TCRdb table keeps only in-frame clones and is missing some. The top ten clones hold less than 7.5% of a sample with about 100,000 clones, approximately 92% of them seen once. The receptor was derived from a man aged 45-65 years with active COVID-19. The sample consisted of peripheral blood.

The CDR3: CASSHPGTGGTGELFF. The DNA for the CDR3 is TGTGCCAGCAGTCACCCCGGGACAGGGGGGACCGGGGAGCTGTTTTTT. The gene calls are TRBV28 and TRBJ2-2; 11 bases map to TRBD1. The trim removed 5 bases at V and 5 bases at J, leaving 7 bases unmatched. CDR3 size: 16 residues. From germline, CDR1 is MDHEN and CDR2 SYDVKM.